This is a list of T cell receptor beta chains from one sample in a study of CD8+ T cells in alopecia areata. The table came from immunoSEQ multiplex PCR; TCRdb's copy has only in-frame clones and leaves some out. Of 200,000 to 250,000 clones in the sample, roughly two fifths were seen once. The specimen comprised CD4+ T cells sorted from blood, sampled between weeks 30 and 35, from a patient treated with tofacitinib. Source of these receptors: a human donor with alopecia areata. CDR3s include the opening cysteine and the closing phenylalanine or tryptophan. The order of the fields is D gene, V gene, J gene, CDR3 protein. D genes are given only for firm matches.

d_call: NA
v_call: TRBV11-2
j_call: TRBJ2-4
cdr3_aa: CASSRDENIQYF

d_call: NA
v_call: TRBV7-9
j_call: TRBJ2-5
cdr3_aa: CASSTSPGGEETQYF

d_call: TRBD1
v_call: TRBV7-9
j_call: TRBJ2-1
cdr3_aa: CASSIGQGTYNEQFF

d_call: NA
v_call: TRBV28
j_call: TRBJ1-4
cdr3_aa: CASSAPGTYNEKLFF

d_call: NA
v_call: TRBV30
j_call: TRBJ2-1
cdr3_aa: CAWGGANEQFF

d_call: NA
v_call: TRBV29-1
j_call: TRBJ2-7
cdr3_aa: CSVRSGESTEQYF

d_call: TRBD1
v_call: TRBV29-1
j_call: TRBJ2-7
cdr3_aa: CSVENAGGHEQYF

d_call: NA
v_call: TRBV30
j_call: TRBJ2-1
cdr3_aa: CAWTPGTQNEQFF

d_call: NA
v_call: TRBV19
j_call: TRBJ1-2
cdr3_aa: CASSIRRVDGYTF

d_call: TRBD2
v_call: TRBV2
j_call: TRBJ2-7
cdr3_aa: CASQRLAGVVYEQYF

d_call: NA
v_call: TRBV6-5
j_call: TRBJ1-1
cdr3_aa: CASRPGPNTEAFF

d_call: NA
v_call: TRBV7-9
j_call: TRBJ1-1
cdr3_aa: CASSWTEAFF

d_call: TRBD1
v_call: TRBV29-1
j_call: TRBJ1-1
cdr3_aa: CSGGTGNTEAFF

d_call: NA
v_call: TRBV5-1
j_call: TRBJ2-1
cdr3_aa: CASSGSSYNEQFF

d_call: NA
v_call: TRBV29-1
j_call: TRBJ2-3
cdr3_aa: CRVAAADTQYF

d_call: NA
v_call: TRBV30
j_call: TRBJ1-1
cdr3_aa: CAWRDGGTEAFF

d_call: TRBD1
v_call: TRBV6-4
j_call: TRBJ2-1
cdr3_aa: CASSDSGQGYSSYNEQFF

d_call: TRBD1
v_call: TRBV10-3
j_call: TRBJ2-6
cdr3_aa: CAISDRTGSGANVLTF

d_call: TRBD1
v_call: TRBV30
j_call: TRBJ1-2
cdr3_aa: CAWSVPYRGIGGYTF

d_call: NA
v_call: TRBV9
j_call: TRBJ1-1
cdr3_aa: CASSPGFSEAFF

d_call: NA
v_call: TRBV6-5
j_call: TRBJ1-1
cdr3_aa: CASVWVNTEAFF

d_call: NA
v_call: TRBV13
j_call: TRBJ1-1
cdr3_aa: CASSLGLTNTEAFF

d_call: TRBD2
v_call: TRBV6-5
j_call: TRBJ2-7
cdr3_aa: CASSRREGTEQYF

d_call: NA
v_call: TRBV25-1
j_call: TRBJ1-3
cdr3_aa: CASSDYGGPSGNTIYF

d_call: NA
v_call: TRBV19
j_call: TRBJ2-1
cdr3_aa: CATGGYNEQFF

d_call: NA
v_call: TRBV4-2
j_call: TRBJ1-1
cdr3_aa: CASSQDGGGDTEAFF

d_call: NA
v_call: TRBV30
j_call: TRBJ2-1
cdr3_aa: CAWSLRTRSASRFF

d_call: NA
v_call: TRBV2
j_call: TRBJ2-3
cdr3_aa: CASRRNSGRTDTQYF

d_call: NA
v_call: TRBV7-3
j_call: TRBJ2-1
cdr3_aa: CASSRRLSGYNEQFF

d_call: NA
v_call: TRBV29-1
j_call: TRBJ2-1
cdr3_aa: CSVESYGSDEQFF

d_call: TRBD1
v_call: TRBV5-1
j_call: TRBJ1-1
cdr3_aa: CASSFGTGSTEAFF

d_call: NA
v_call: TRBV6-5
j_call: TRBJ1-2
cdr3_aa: CASSPRRWGSVGYTF